The present T cell receptor beta chain was sequenced within a study of blood T cell repertoires in COVID-19. As for the study in general: The analysed material was cDNA or gDNA that came from T cells, B-cell-depleted T cells, or PBMCs.

Authors' analysis steps: It was from reference gene primer amplification that nucleated cell counts were estimated. Method: immunoSEQ multiplex PCR; TCRdb's copy keeps in-frame clones and lacks some. D and trimming come from the DNA, and the V and J calls and clone size come from that table. The sample includes about 300,000 clones, about 91% of them seen just once. Seattle enrolled patients during active infection and tracked them longitudinally. The CDR3 runs to 16 residues. Losses at the gene ends were 5 bases for V and 4 bases for J; bases not matched to a gene: 10. Germline CDR1 and CDR2: SGHTA and FQGNSA.

The sequencing input was peripheral blood. The clonotype was recovered from a woman aged 30 to 39 with COVID-19, enrolled during active disease. V gene TRBV7-2 combines with J gene TRBJ2-3; 9 bases are shared with TRBD2. CDR3 loop: CASSPTGRGGPDTQYF. The CDR3 nucleotides are TGTGCCAGCAGCCCGACGGGGCGGGGGGGCCCAGATACGCAGTATTTT.